This T cell receptor beta chain was obtained from a study of blood T cell repertoires in COVID-19 (dated by TCRdb to the early 2020s). Background for the entire study: Samples covering the acute and convalescent phases of COVID-19 were provided by collaborators in the United States, Italy and Spain. The prospective study material was composed of cDNA or gDNA derived from T cells, B-cell-depleted T cells, or PBMCs. The samples were drawn from the first 160 participants of the ongoing ImmuneRACE study and from roughly 1,300 subjects provided by 6 global collaborators. Sample metadata almost always included a de-identified subject ID, COVID-19 status, age in years and sex. HLA class I and class II types, where available, came from metadata supplied by the sample provider rather than from assay-based typing. The repertoires were made available in a free public database intended to serve as a resource for research on the immune response to SARS-CoV-2. Deeply sampled blood TCRbeta repertoires from subjects exposed to, actively infected with, or recovered from COVID-19 were included in the dataset. What the authors observed across the whole study: Clinical and demographic metadata were provided uncurated, with the amount varying by source and participant.

TCRbeta CDR3 regions were amplified from genomic DNA by means of the immunoSEQ Assay, a bias-controlled multiplex PCR. The paper's data handling went like this. Nucleated cell counts per sample were estimated from amplification of reference gene primers within the assay. Sequence reads were collapsed and filtered to measure the absolute abundance of every unique TCRbeta CDR3 rearrangement. Productive Simpson clonality was computed per sample as the square root of Simpson's diversity index over productive rearrangements. TCRdb retrieved this table from immuneACCESS and kept in-frame rearrangements only. Not all clones are present; in checked studies, unresolved V genes account for under half, and no reason is known for the remainder. V and J calls and clone size are as listed in that table; D and trimming were resolved from the DNA. The sample has roughly 270,000 clones on record, roughly 85% of them singletons. About 5% of the sample is taken by the ten largest.

Participants in the prospective study were enrolled through a virtual design, were aged roughly 18 to 100 years, and lived in some 24 United States geographic areas. To assign participants to cohorts, the prospective study relied on clinical history that participants themselves reported in a screening survey and a study questionnaire. Exposed participants had been in contact, within 2 weeks of entering the study, with a person who had a PCR-confirmed or clinician-diagnosed case of COVID-19. In the prospective study, whole blood, serum and a nasopharyngeal or oropharyngeal swab were collected from each participant by mobile phlebotomists. Over a roughly two-month period, participants in the prospective study had the option of providing additional blood draws and questionnaires. Before DNA extraction, blood samples from the prospective study were shipped at room temperature or frozen. Concerning this clone: What this receptor recognizes is not known. Base qualities are not provided; no much larger clone lies one nucleotide away.

The CDR3 measures 16 amino acids from cysteine to phenylalanine. Only CDR3 DNA is held: 48 bases, read in frame from base 1. From the germline V gene, CDR1 is LGHNT and CDR2 is FRNRAP. Trimming accounts for 3 bases at V and 1 base at J, while the number of junction bases matched to no gene is 5. The rearrangement joined TRBV12-5 to TRBJ2-1; 8 bases in between match TRBD1. This sequence originates from a man in his forties who had been exposed to COVID-19. Material for sequencing was PBMCs or T cells enriched from blood (not recorded which). This receptor carries the CDR3 CASGLGDRYSYNEQFF. The sequence in DNA is TGTGCTAGTGGTTTAGGGGACAGGTATTCCTACAATGAGCAGTTCTTC.